These 27 T cell receptor beta chains share one sample of origin, sequenced in a study of Ad26.COV2.S vaccination and SARS-CoV-2 variants. Assay used: immunoSEQ multiplex PCR; TCRdb lists only in-frame clones, some missing. Of about 420,000 clones listed, over 75% are singletons. Treatment here: approximately 18 received Ad26.COV2.S at low or high dose, single or two shots; a few received placebo; per-sample allocation not given. Collection of samples fell on day 63 after the first vaccine or placebo injection. The source was peripheral blood, collected in a trial of Ad26.COV2.S vaccine versus placebo. These receptors came from a person between 18 and 65 years old who received the Ad26.COV2.S COVID-19 vaccine or a placebo.

The rearrangement joins TRBV10-2 to TRBJ2-2; the match to TRBD2 covers 12 bases. With V trimmed by 9 bases and J by 3 bases, 5 bases remained unmatched. This CDR3 is 15 amino acids long. Looked up from germline, CDR1 is WSHSY and CDR2 is SAAADI. CDR3 sequence (DNA): TGCGCCAGTAGACTAGCGGGGGCGGACACCGGGGAGCTGTTTTTT. Translated: CASRLAGADTGELFF.

This clone was seen only once. The rearrangement joins TRBV10-2 to TRBJ1-1; 8 nucleotides line up with TRBD1. The CDR3 is 15 amino acids. Trimming removed 6 bases from V and 1 base from J; junction bases left unmatched: 7. From germline, CDR1 is WSHSY and CDR2 SAAADI. The CDR3 sequence is CASSRDRNTNTEAFF. The CDR3 coding sequence is TGCGCCAGCAGCCGGGACAGGAACACGAACACTGAAGCTTTCTTT.

V gene TRBV27 combines with J gene TRBJ1-2; tentatively, D is TRBD1 (5 bases). The CDR3 has 12 amino acids. Trimming stripped 3 bases from V and 4 bases from J, with 6 bases between. The V gene's germline CDR1 is MNHEY and CDR2 SMNVEV (reference sequence). The CDR3, as DNA: TGTGCCAGCAGTTTCGGGGGCTATGGCTACACCTTC. This translates into CASSFGGYGYTF.

This clone has only one observation. This chain links TRBV9 with TRBJ2-7; D not certain. Germline V lookup: CDR1 SGDLS, CDR2 YYNGEE. With 0 bases removed from V and 2 bases from J, the gap between germline ends came to 12 bases. The CDR3 runs 15 residues. This CDR3 is CASSVVPGGTYEQYF. CDR3 DNA: TGTGCCAGCAGCGTAGTCCCAGGTGGCACCTACGAGCAGTACTTC. The complete variable domain, with remaining parts taken from reference TRBV9 and TRBJ2-7, reads DSGVTQTPKHLITATGQRVTLRCSPRSGDLSVYWYQQSLDQGLQFLIQYYNGEERAKGNILERFSAQQFPDLHSELNLSSLELGDSALYFCASSVVPGGTYEQYFGPGTRLTVT.

The V and J genes are TRBV6-5 and TRBJ2-7, with unresolved D. CDR1 is MNHEY, CDR2 SVGAGI, per germline. Trimming took 7 bases from V and 2 from J, leaving 12 bases between them. This CDR3 has 13 amino acids. CDR3 nucleotide sequence: TGTGCCAGCACGACGGCGATCACCTACGAGCAGTACTTC. Encoded protein: CASTTAITYEQYF.

This chain links TRBV12-3 or TRBV12-4 with TRBJ2-7; D gene uncertain. Trimming took off 0 bases at V and 8 bases at J, with 11 bases between the two ends. The CDR3 is made up of 13 amino acids. CDR3 sequence reads: CASSLAPEAKQYF. The CDR3 nucleotides are TGTGCCAGCAGTTTAGCGCCTGAAGCGAAGCAGTACTTC.

Written as DNA, the CDR3 is TGTGCCAGCAGGCCGACGAGCACAGATACGCAGTATTTT. Protein product: CASRPTSTDTQYF. The rearrangement links TRBV7-9 to TRBJ2-3; D remains ambiguous. Looked up from germline, CDR1 is SEHNR and CDR2 is FQNEAQ (reference sequence). This CDR3 comprises 13 residues. V shed 6 bases and J shed 0 bases, with 7 bases lying between them.

The chain combines TRBV27 with TRBJ2-1; D is undetermined. This CDR3 comprises 13 residues. Trimming took off 6 bases at V and 5 bases at J, with 11 bases between the two ends. The germline CDR1 and CDR2 sequences are MNHEY and SMNVEV (reference sequence). The CDR3 here is CASSHVRNNEQFF. DNA of the CDR3: TGTGCCAGCAGCCATGTACGAAACAATGAGCAGTTCTTC.

This chain joins TRBV18 and TRBJ1-1; D not resolved. The length of the CDR3 is 11 residues. CDR1 and CDR2 from the germline V gene are KGHSH and LQKENI. Trimming pared 3 bases from V and 5 bases from J, leaving 4 bases between. In DNA form, the CDR3 reads TGTGCCAGCTCACCCCATACTGAAGCTTTCTTT. It is translated as CASSPHTEAFF.

The chain uses TRBV28 and TRBJ2-2; D not certain. The CDR3 runs to 14 residues. Trimming removed 4 bases at V and 1 base at J, with 7 bases between. The V gene's germline CDR1 is MDHEN and CDR2 SYDVKM. The CDR3 sequence is CASSYHENTGELFF. The CDR3 DNA follows: TGTGCCAGCAGTTATCACGAGAACACCGGGGAGCTGTTTTTT. The whole variable domain, filled in from reference TRBV28 and TRBJ2-2, reads DVKVTQSSRYLVKRTGEKVFLECVQDMDHENMFWYRQDPGLGLRLIYFSYDVKMKEKGDIPEGYSVSREKKERFSLILESASTNQTSMYLCASSYHENTGELFFGEGSRLTVL.

CDR3 sequence reads: CASTVGPDRGDLGYGYTF. The CDR3 bases are TGTGCCAGCACTGTGGGGCCGGACAGGGGGGATCTCGGATATGGCTACACCTTC. J is TRBJ1-2 and V is TRBV9; 10 nucleotides line up with TRBD1. From germline, CDR1 is SGDLS and CDR2 YYNGEE. This CDR3 spans 18 amino acids. V dropped 6 bases and J dropped 5; count of bases not matched to a gene: 19.

The chain couples TRBV11-2 to TRBJ1-1, with D hard to call. The CDR3 is 16 residues long. Trimming removed 5 bases at V and 2 bases at J, with 18 bases between. CDR1 and CDR2 from the germline V gene are SGHAT and FQNNGV. CDR3 loop: CASSRTGGITNTEAFF. Here the CDR3 DNA reads TGTGCCAGCAGCCGAACTGGAGGTATTACCAACACTGAAGCTTTCTTT.

The chain carries TRBV7-2 and TRBJ1-6; D gene uncertain. Trimming removed 3 bases at V and 8 bases at J, with 11 bases between. The length of the CDR3 is 14 residues. In germline, CDR1 is SGHTA, CDR2 FQGNSA. CDR3 loop: CASSLRPRDSPLHF. In nucleotides, the CDR3 is TGTGCCAGCAGCTTGCGGCCAAGGGATTCACCCCTCCACTTT.

The chain recombines TRBV7-9 with TRBJ2-7; 12 bases match TRBD2. Trimming at V came to 4 bases and at J to 2 bases, leaving 6 bases not matched to a gene. The CDR3 covers 16 residues. From germline, CDR1 is SEHNR and CDR2 FQNEAQ (reference sequence). The CDR3 is CASSSPTSGSTYEQYF. In DNA, the CDR3 is TGTGCCAGCAGCTCCCCGACTAGCGGGAGCACCTACGAGCAGTACTTC.

This sequence joins TRBV6-4 and TRBJ2-3; 7 bases align to TRBD2. CDR3 length: 17 amino acids. CDR1 is MRHNA, CDR2 SNTAGT, per germline. V shed 5 bases and J 2 bases; nucleotides not matched to a gene: 13. The CDR3 DNA is TGTGCCAGCAGTTTGACTATTACCGGGAGGTACACAGATACGCAGTATTTT. It translates to CASSLTITGRYTDTQYF.

The chain links TRBV27 to TRBJ2-7; 9 bases line up with TRBD2. V shed 3 bases and J 12 bases; nucleotides not matched to a gene: 9. There are 13 residues in the CDR3. The V gene's germline CDR1 is MNHEY and CDR2 SMNVEV (reference sequence). This chain's CDR3 is CASSFSGTSSLYF. Here the CDR3 DNA reads TGTGCCAGCAGTTTCTCCGGGACTAGCAGTCTGTACTTC.

The rearrangement links TRBV10-3 to TRBJ1-2; D may be TRBD1 (5 bases). In germline, CDR1 is ENHRY, CDR2 SYGVKD. Trimming pared 0 bases from V and 6 bases from J, leaving 17 bases between. The CDR3 covers 16 residues. CDR3 region: CAISESVSGKKDGYTF. The CDR3 nucleotides are TGTGCCATCAGTGAGTCGGTGTCAGGGAAAAAGGATGGCTACACCTTC.

This chain links TRBV14 with TRBJ2-7; D is perhaps TRBD2 (6 bases). This CDR3 is built from 16 residues. CDR1 and CDR2 from the germline V gene are SGHDN and FVKESK. V lost 4 bases and J lost 4, with 20 bases in between. The CDR3 region is CASSPSAYLGTYEQYF. The DNA for the CDR3 is TGTGCCAGCAGCCCATCCGCCTACCTTGGGACTTACGAGCAGTACTTC.

CDR3: CASSTQEGGQFYSPLHF. The DNA for the CDR3 is TGTGCCAGCAGCACCCAGGAAGGAGGTCAGTTTTATTCACCCCTCCACTTT. This chain links TRBV5-4 with TRBJ1-6, with D unclear. CDR3 size: 17 residues. Per germline, CDR1 SGHNT and CDR2 YYREEE (reference sequence). Trimming took off 4 bases at V and 8 bases at J, with 22 bases between the two ends.

The genes are TRBV4-2 and TRBJ2-1; TRBD1 aligns across 8 bases. Germline V gene sequence: CDR1 LGHNA, CDR2 YNFKEQ. The CDR3 spans 15 residues. V shed 5 bases, J shed 8 bases, and the junction held 11 bases outside the gene matches. CDR3 residues: CASSETTGVQDEQFF. DNA of the CDR3: TGTGCCAGCAGCGAAACGACAGGGGTTCAGGATGAGCAGTTCTTC.

The chain is built from TRBV5-4 and TRBJ1-1; D might be TRBD1 (6 bases). Germline V gene lookup returns CDR1 SGHNT and CDR2 YYREEE (reference sequence). The V and J ends lost 5 bases and 2 bases respectively, with 16 bases between them. CDR3 length: 15 amino acids. CDR3 DNA sequence: TGTGCCAGCAGTAACCCGGGACACACAAACACTGAAGCTTTCTTT. Translated, it gives CASSNPGHTNTEAFF.

This chain uses TRBV4-3 with TRBJ1-2; TRBD1 is a possible D gene (6 bases). Germline lookup yields CDR1 LGHNA and CDR2 YSLEER. V was cut by 0 bases and J by 6 bases, with 8 bases left in between. The CDR3 runs to 13 residues. In DNA, the CDR3 is TGCGCCAGCAGCCAAGACAGGGGCCATGGCTACACCTTC. It is translated as CASSQDRGHGYTF.

As for this clone: The same CDR3 arises from other DNA sequences in this sample as well. The V call is TRBV14, the J call TRBJ2-5; D remains unclear. The V gene's germline CDR1 is SGHDN and CDR2 FVKESK. V was pared by 2 bases and J by 5 bases, with 6 bases between. The length of the CDR3 is 12 residues. As DNA, the CDR3 is TGTGCCAGCAGCCAATCTGGGGAGACCCAGTACTTC. This translates into CASSQSGETQYF.

The chain recombines TRBV5-6 with TRBJ1-1; no definite D call. The CDR3 has 17 amino acids. Germline loops: CDR1 SGHDT, CDR2 YYEEEE. V was trimmed by 0 bases and J by 4 bases, leaving 19 bases between them. CDR3 DNA sequence: TGTGCCAGCAGCTTGGGGGTCGGGGTGGATTCGGGCACTGAAGCTTTCTTT. The encoded protein is CASSLGVGVDSGTEAFF.

The chain links TRBV10-3 to TRBJ2-1; no definite D call. V was pared by 3 bases and J by 3 bases, with 21 bases between. The CDR3 has 18 residues. CDR1 ENHRY and CDR2 SYGVKD come from the germline V gene. The CDR3 protein is CAISDYLPRESGYNEQFF. CDR3 nucleotides: TGTGCCATCAGTGATTACCTCCCCCGCGAATCTGGCTACAATGAGCAGTTCTTC.

This rearrangement joins TRBV13 to TRBJ1-1, with D unresolved. Germline values: CDR1 PRHDT, CDR2 FYEKMQ (reference sequence). Trimming removed 5 bases at V and 2 bases at J, with 6 bases between. The CDR3 totals 12 residues. This CDR3 reads CASSQRNTEAFF. As DNA, the CDR3 is TGTGCCAGCAGCCAAAGAAACACTGAAGCTTTCTTT.

The chain employs TRBV4-1 and TRBJ1-2; D is perhaps TRBD1 (6 bases). The CDR3 has 15 amino acids. V lost 0 bases and J lost 4, with 12 bases in between. Looked up from germline, CDR1 is MGHRA and CDR2 is YSYEKL. This CDR3 is CASSQDGGAGYGYTF. The CDR3 DNA sequence: TGCGCCAGCAGCCAAGACGGGGGGGCAGGCTATGGCTACACCTTC.